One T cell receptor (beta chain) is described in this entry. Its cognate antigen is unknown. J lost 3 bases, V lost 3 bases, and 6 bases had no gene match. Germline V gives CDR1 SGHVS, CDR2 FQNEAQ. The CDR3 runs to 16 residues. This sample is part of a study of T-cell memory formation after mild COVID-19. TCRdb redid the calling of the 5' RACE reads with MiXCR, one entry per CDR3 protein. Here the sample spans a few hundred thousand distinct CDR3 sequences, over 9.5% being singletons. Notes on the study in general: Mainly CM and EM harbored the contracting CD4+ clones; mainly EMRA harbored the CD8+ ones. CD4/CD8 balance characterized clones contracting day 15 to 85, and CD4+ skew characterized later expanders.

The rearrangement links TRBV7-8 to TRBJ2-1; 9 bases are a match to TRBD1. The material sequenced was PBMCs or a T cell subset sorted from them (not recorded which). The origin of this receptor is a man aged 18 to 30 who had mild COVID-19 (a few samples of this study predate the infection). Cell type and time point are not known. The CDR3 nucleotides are TGTGCCAGCAGCTTTTTGGACAGGGGAGACTACAATGAGCAGTTCTTC. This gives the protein CASSFLDRGDYNEQFF.